The 9 T cell receptor beta chains below come from one sample, sequenced in a study of T cells in localized non-small cell lung cancer. Clones were read by immunoSEQ multiplex PCR, and TCRdb kept only the in-frame ones, dropping some. The sample yields under 25,000 clones, around 90% seen once. The sequences come from peripheral blood, collected before any cancer treatment. The receptor set was obtained from a man aged 40-75 years with stage I squamous cell lung carcinoma.

Details on this clone: Other DNA sequences in the sample encode the same CDR3. CDR3 region: CASSLEGGTEAFF. CDR3 bases: TGTGCCAGCAGCTTAGAGGGGGGGACTGAAGCTTTCTTT. The chain is built from TRBV7-9 and TRBJ1-1; tentative D call: TRBD1 (6 bases). The CDR3 extends over 13 amino acids. V shed 1 base and J shed 5 bases, with 8 bases lying between them. Germline V gives CDR1 SEHNR, CDR2 FQNEAQ (reference sequence).

The chain carries TRBV7-3 and TRBJ2-5; perhaps TRBD1 as D (6 bases). Per germline, CDR1 SGHTA and CDR2 FQGTGA. The CDR3 extends over 13 amino acids. The V end was cut by 5 bases, the J end by 2 bases, with 9 bases between. The CDR3 protein is CASSRGQQETQYF. The CDR3 DNA sequence: TGTGCCAGCAGCCGCGGACAGCAAGAGACCCAGTACTTC.

This clone was observed a handful of times. The chain joins TRBV6-5 to TRBJ1-5, with a weak D call TRBD1 (5 bases). V dropped 6 bases and J dropped 6 bases, with 18 bases sitting between them. The CDR3 has 15 residues. Germline CDR1 reads MNHEY; CDR2 reads SVGAGI. The CDR3 DNA reads as TGTGCCAGCAGAAGTGACAGTGGGGGGAGTCAGCCCCAGCATTTT. Protein sequence: CASRSDSGGSQPQHF.

The gene calls are TRBV28 and TRBJ1-6, with TRBD1 identical over 8 bases. V lost 5 bases and J lost 7; bases outside the gene matches: 4. The length of the CDR3 is 14 residues. Looked up from germline, CDR1 is MDHEN and CDR2 is SYDVKM. The CDR3: CASSRTGRNSPLHF. CDR3 in DNA: TGTGCCAGCAGTCGGACAGGGAGAAATTCACCCCTCCACTTT. The variable domain in full, with the rest retrieved from reference TRBV28 and TRBJ1-6, is DVKVTQSSRYLVKRTGEKVFLECVQDMDHENMFWYRQDPGLGLRLIYFSYDVKMKEKGDIPEGYSVSREKKERFSLILESASTNQTSMYLCASSRTGRNSPLHFGNGTRLTVT.

J is TRBJ1-5 and V is TRBV29-1; 8 bases match TRBD1. Per germline, CDR1 SQVTM and CDR2 ANQGSEA. V was pared by 5 bases and J by 2 bases, with 5 bases of the junction left unmatched. This CDR3 comprises 14 residues. CDR3 coding DNA: TGCAGCGTTACAGGGGGTTCGGGCAATCAGCCCCAGCATTTT. Translated, it gives CSVTGGSGNQPQHF.

This chain connects TRBV29-1 to TRBJ2-7, with D hard to call. The CDR3 loop spans 11 amino acids. V shed 1 base and J shed 4 bases, with 5 bases lying between them. Germline V lookup: CDR1 SQVTM, CDR2 ANQGSEA. The CDR3 loop is CSVEVEYEQYF. For the CDR3, the DNA is TGCAGCGTTGAAGTGGAATACGAGCAGTACTTC.

The chain is built from TRBV19 and TRBJ2-2, with D uncertain. The CDR3 runs to 14 residues. The germline V and J ends were trimmed by 2 bases and 7 bases, with 11 bases remaining between them. CDR1 is LNHDA, CDR2 SQIVND, per germline (reference sequence). CDR3: CASSIWQAGGELFF. CDR3 nucleotides: TGTGCCAGTAGTATATGGCAGGCTGGCGGGGAGCTGTTTTTT.

The chain carries TRBV5-5 and TRBJ2-1; weak D call: TRBD1 (5 bases). The CDR3 runs to 15 residues. The V gene lost 3 bases and the J gene lost 2 bases, with 12 bases spanning the gap. In germline, CDR1 is SGHKS, CDR2 YYEKEE (reference sequence). In DNA form, the CDR3 reads TGTGCCAGCAGCTATGGACAATATCCCTACAATGAGCAGTTCTTC. Protein product: CASSYGQYPYNEQFF.

V is TRBV10-1 and J is TRBJ2-7; possibly TRBD1 for D (6 bases). Germline loops: CDR1 WNHNN, CDR2 SYGVQD (reference sequence). The CDR3 length is 14 residues. Trimming left V 3 bases short and J 4 bases short, with 13 bases between. The CDR3 sequence is CASSEEDSYYEQYF. In DNA, the CDR3 is TGCGCCAGCAGTGAAGAGGACAGCTATTACGAGCAGTACTTC.